The 7 T cell receptor beta chains listed next were all sequenced from one sample in a study of blood T cell repertoires in COVID-19. Sequencing was performed with immunoSEQ multiplex PCR; in TCRdb, only in-frame clones are kept and a portion is missing. The sample includes over 350,000 clones, 91% of them seen just once. Specimen: PBMCs or T cells enriched from blood (not recorded which). The receptors were gathered from a woman aged 40 to 50 who had been exposed to COVID-19.

This clone came up once. V gene TRBV11-2 combines with J gene TRBJ2-3; D perhaps matches TRBD2 (5 bases). Deletions cut 0 bases from V and 2 bases from J, with 9 bases between. Germline CDR1 reads SGHAT; CDR2 reads FQNNGV. The CDR3 covers 15 residues. CDR3 protein: CASSLDRGATDTQYF. DNA for the CDR3: TGTGCCAGCAGCTTAGATCGGGGTGCCACAGATACGCAGTATTTT.

This clone was counted once. The chain links TRBV5-1 to TRBJ2-1; no firm D call. This CDR3 contains 16 residues. V was shortened by 1 base and J by 9 bases, with 20 bases between the two germline ends. Germline CDR1 is SGHRS and CDR2 is YFSETQ. CDR3 amino acids: CASSLLVQTSVVEQFF. In DNA form, the CDR3 reads TGCGCCAGCAGCTTGCTGGTACAGACCTCTGTGGTTGAGCAGTTCTTC.

The rearrangement uses TRBV29-1 and TRBJ1-2, with TRBD1 identical over 8 bases. CDR1 and CDR2 from the germline V gene are SQVTM and ANQGSEA. The CDR3 is 11 residues long. After removal of 8 bases from V and 8 bases from J, the junction contained 7 bases not matched to a gene. The CDR3 DNA reads as TGCAGCACGACAGGGGCGGAAGGCTACACCTTC. It encodes CSTTGAEGYTF.

The chain recombines TRBV2 with TRBJ2-5, with TRBD2 as a possible D gene (7 bases). V gave up 6 bases and J gave up 3 bases, with 17 bases separating them. This CDR3 contains 15 residues. From germline, CDR1 is SNHLY and CDR2 FYNNEI. In DNA, the CDR3 is TGTGCCAGCAGCTCGTGGGGGGGCCCAAAAGAGACCCAGTACTTC. It yields the protein CASSSWGGPKETQYF.

This clone was observed a handful of times. This chain uses TRBV2 with TRBJ2-1; TRBD1 matches 12 bases. Germline V gives CDR1 SNHLY, CDR2 FYNNEI. The CDR3 consists of 14 residues. The V and J ends lost 6 bases and 9 bases, in that order; junction bases with no gene match: 6. CDR3 sequence reads: CASSGTGGLSEQFF. CDR3 DNA: TGTGCCAGCAGCGGGACAGGGGGCTTGAGTGAGCAGTTCTTC.

The genes are TRBV24-1 and TRBJ1-6; no firm D call. V gave up 2 bases and J gave up 0 bases, with 16 bases separating them. This CDR3 has 19 amino acids. Germline V lookup: CDR1 KGHDR, CDR2 SFDVKD. The CDR3 loop is CATSDSFRAQASYNSPLHF. CDR3 in DNA: TGTGCCACCAGTGATTCCTTCCGAGCCCAGGCCTCCTATAATTCACCCCTCCACTTT.

The genes are TRBV5-1 and TRBJ2-5, with 11 bases lining up with TRBD2. The CDR3 is made up of 14 amino acids. In germline, CDR1 is SGHRS, CDR2 YFSETQ. V trimming: 9 bases; J trimming: 3 bases; junction bases outside the gene matches: 7. The CDR3: CATRVGLAEETQYF. CDR3 bases: TGCGCCACCAGGGTGGGACTAGCGGAAGAGACCCAGTACTTC.